These 10 T cell receptor beta chains share one sample of origin, sequenced in a study of beta chain features in type 1 diabetes. Every bit of the isolated RNA underwent reverse transcription, so sequencing read expressed TCRB transcripts. Repertoires were generated with immunoSEQ multiplex PCR, while TCRdb's copy carries only in-frame clones and drops some. The repertoire holds approximately 84,000 clones, with about a third as singletons. Material for sequencing was stem cell memory CD4+ T cells from blood. The receptors were gathered from a woman in her late teens or twenties in good health.

The V and J genes are TRBV27 and TRBJ2-1; D is uncertain. Germline V gene sequence: CDR1 MNHEY, CDR2 SMNVEV (reference sequence). CDR3 length: 15 amino acids. The V end lost 8 bases, the J end lost 4 bases, and 18 bases lay between the germline ends. CDR3 bases: TGTGCCAGCCCCGCCGCGTTCAATGTATACAATGAGCAGTTCTTC. It translates to CASPAAFNVYNEQFF.

This clone was observed a few times. This chain joins TRBV7-2 and TRBJ1-1; 7 bases fit TRBD1. This CDR3 spans 14 amino acids. Germline CDR1 reads SGHTA; CDR2 reads FQGNSA. Trimming at V came to 6 bases and at J to 6 bases, leaving 10 bases not matched to a gene. CDR3: CASSTRQGVSEAFF. In DNA form, the CDR3 reads TGTGCCAGCAGTACCCGACAGGGAGTGTCTGAAGCTTTCTTT.

The chain uses TRBV30 and TRBJ2-7; D unresolved. The V gene's germline CDR1 is GTSNPN and CDR2 SVGIG (reference sequence). Trimming pared 1 base from V and 4 bases from J, leaving 5 bases between. The CDR3 consists of 11 residues. The DNA for the CDR3 is TGTGCCTGGAGTGGGCTGTACGAGCAGTACTTC. This gives the protein CAWSGLYEQYF.

The chain links TRBV29-1 to TRBJ1-4; TRBD1 is a possible D gene (5 bases). Between the trimmed V and J ends, which lost 4 bases and 7 bases, there was a span of 13 bases. The CDR3 covers 13 residues. Germline loops: CDR1 SQVTM, CDR2 ANQGSEA. CDR3 sequence: CSVAGREGEKLFF. The CDR3 DNA is TGCAGCGTTGCTGGCAGGGAGGGTGAAAAACTGTTTTTT. Filled out from reference TRBV29-1 and TRBJ1-4, the complete variable domain reads SAVISQKPSRDICQRGTSLTIQCQVDSQVTMMFWYRQQPGQSLTLIATANQGSEATYESGFVIDKFPISRPNLTFSTLTVSNMSPEDSSIYLCSVAGREGEKLFFGSGTQLSVL.

CDR3 coding DNA: TGTGCCAGCAGTCGTTCGGGGTCCTTTAATGAAAAACTGTTTTTT. This sequence encodes CASSRSGSFNEKLFF. The chain employs TRBV11-2 and TRBJ1-4; no reliable D call. The CDR3 runs 15 residues. Germline V lookup: CDR1 SGHAT, CDR2 FQNNGV. Trimming removed 6 bases from V and 4 bases from J, with 15 bases in between.

Written as DNA, the CDR3 is TGTGCCAGCAGCGCCGGGACTAGCGGGGGCACAGATACGCAGTATTTT. Its protein product is CASSAGTSGGTDTQYF. The V and J genes are TRBV9 and TRBJ2-3; 13 bases align to TRBD2. Germline trimming cut 3 bases from V and 1 base from J; bases unmatched to any gene: 2. Germline V gene data show CDR1 as SGDLS and CDR2 as YYNGEE. This CDR3 region has 16 residues.

The CDR3 region is CASSLLPLGTGRYGYTF. CDR3 DNA: TGCGCCAGCAGCCTGCTCCCCCTCGGGACAGGGAGATATGGCTACACCTTC. The chain carries TRBV5-1 and TRBJ1-2; 9 positions match TRBD1. Germline V gives CDR1 SGHRS, CDR2 YFSETQ. The CDR3 runs 17 residues. V shed 4 bases and J 5 bases; nucleotides not matched to a gene: 15.

This clone was detected only a few times. One end of the junction varies from germline; a read error may be responsible. This chain links TRBV7-7 with TRBJ2-7; TRBD2 is a possible D gene (5 bases). The CDR3 covers 14 residues. CDR1 SSHAT and CDR2 FNYEAQ come from the germline V gene (reference sequence). CDR3 in DNA: TGTGCTAGCAGCCCAAGCGGTTCCTCCTACGAGCAGTACTTC. Translated: CASSPSGSSYEQYF. Variable domain in full (rest from reference TRBV7-7 and TRBJ2-7): GAGVSQSPRYKVTKRGQDVTLRCDPISSHATLYWYQQALGQGPEFLTYFNYEAQPDKSGLPSDRFSAERPEGSISTLTIQRTEQRDSAMYRCASSPSGSSYEQYFGPGTRLTVT.

The gene calls are TRBV2 and TRBJ2-5, with a tentative D call TRBD2 (6 bases). V was shortened by 4 bases and J by 4 bases, with 7 bases between the two germline ends. There are 12 residues in the CDR3. Germline V gives CDR1 SNHLY, CDR2 FYNNEI. CDR3 DNA sequence: TGTGCCAGCAGTGTGGGGGGAGAGACCCAGTACTTC. It is translated as CASSVGGETQYF.

The chain joins TRBV5-4 to TRBJ2-7, with 12 bases matching TRBD2. CDR3 length: 16 residues. The V segment lost 3 bases and the J segment 6 bases; nucleotides outside the gene matches: 10. Germline CDR1 and CDR2: SGHNT and YYREEE (reference sequence). The CDR3 reads CASSSATSGRLGEQYF. Written as DNA, the CDR3 is TGTGCCAGCAGCTCAGCGACTAGCGGGAGATTGGGCGAGCAGTACTTC.